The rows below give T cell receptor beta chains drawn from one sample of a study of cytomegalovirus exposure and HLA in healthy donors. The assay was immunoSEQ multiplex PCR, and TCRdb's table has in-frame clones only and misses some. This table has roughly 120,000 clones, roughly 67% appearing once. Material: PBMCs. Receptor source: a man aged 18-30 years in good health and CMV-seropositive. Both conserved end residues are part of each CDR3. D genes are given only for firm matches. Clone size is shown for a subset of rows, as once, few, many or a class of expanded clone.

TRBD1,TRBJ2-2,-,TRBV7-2,TGTGCCAGCAGCCTAGAGGGGGCGAGAAGGGGGGAGCTGTTTTTT,CASSLEGARRGELFF
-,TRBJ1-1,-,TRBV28,TGTGCCAGCAGTTTTTGGGCCGAAGCTTTCTTT,CASSFWAEAFF
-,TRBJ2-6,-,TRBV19,TGTGCCAGTAGTATTGGACAACTCTGGGCCAACGTCCTGACTTTC,CASSIGQLWANVLTF
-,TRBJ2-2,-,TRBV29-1,TGCAGCGTTCTCGACACTAACACCGGGGAGCTGTTTTTT,CSVLDTNTGELFF
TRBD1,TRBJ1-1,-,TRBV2,TGTGCCAGCAGCGTGGACAGGGGATGGCGGACTGAAGCTTTCTTT,CASSVDRGWRTEAFF
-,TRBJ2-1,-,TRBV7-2,TGTGCCAGCAAGGCTAGCCCAACCTACAATGAGCAGTTCTTC,CASKASPTYNEQFF
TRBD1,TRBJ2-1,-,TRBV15,TGTGCCACCAGCACGGGACAGGGAGGCTACAATGAGCAGTTCTTC,CATSTGQGGYNEQFF
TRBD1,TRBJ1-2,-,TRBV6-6,TGTGCCAGCAGTTACTTTACAGGGGCCTATGGCTACACCTTC,CASSYFTGAYGYTF
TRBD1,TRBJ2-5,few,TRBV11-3,TGTGCCAGCAGCCATAGACAGGGGGCTATTCAGTCCCAGTACTTC,CASSHRQGAIQSQYF
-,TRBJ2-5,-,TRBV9,TGTGCCAGCAGCCCGACTAGCCAAGAGACCCAGTACTTC,CASSPTSQETQYF
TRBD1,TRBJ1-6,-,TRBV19,TGTGCCAGTTCTGACAGGGATGGTTCACCCCTCCACTTT,CASSDRDGSPLHF
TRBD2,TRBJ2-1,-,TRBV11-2,TGTGCCAGCAGCTTAGGACTAGCGGGGGGGCGCAATGAGCAGTTCTTC,CASSLGLAGGRNEQFF
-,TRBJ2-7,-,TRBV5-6,TGTGCCAGCAGCTTGAGGAGATTCTACGAGCAGTACTTC,CASSLRRFYEQYF
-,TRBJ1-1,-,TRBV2,TGTGCCAGCAAGATTGCGTGGAACACTGAAGCTTTCTTT,CASKIAWNTEAFF
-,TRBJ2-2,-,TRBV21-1,TGTGCCAGCAGCAAAGTTAAAATCGGGGACAGGAGGTCGCGGGGCACCGGGGAGCTGTTTTTT,CASSKVKIGDRRSRGTGELFF
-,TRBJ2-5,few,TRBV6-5,TGTGCCAGCAGTTACTCGAGCCAAGAGACCCAGTACTTC,CASSYSSQETQYF